Shown below are 18 T cell receptor beta chains from a single sample sequenced in a study of T cell changes during pregnancy in multiple sclerosis. Sequencing used immunoSEQ multiplex PCR; TCRdb keeps in-frame clones, though not all of them. The sample includes about 49,000 clones, around 90% of them seen just once. Source: peripheral blood, taken after pregnancy. Receptor source: a female donor in good health, enrolled as a control in a pregnancy study.

The chain carries TRBV9 and TRBJ1-2; possibly TRBD1 for D (6 bases). Germline CDR1 reads SGDLS; CDR2 reads YYNGEE. Trimming pared 4 bases from V and 8 bases from J, leaving 18 bases between. This CDR3 is built from 14 residues. CDR3 sequence (DNA): TGTGCCAGCAGCCCAAGGGGGGGGCGCGAAGGCTACACCTTC. Translated: CASSPRGGREGYTF. The entire variable domain, with the rest obtained from reference TRBV9 and TRBJ1-2, is as follows: DSGVTQTPKHLITATGQRVTLRCSPRSGDLSVYWYQQSLDQGLQFLIQYYNGEERAKGNILERFSAQQFPDLHSELNLSSLELGDSALYFCASSPRGGREGYTFGSGTRLTVV.

The J gene is TRBJ1-1, the V gene TRBV28; the D gene is possibly TRBD1 (6 bases). Germline V CDR1 and CDR2: MDHEN, SYDVKM. V lost 5 bases and J lost 0, with 13 bases in between. There are 15 residues in the CDR3. CDR3 coding DNA: TGTGCCAGCAGTGCGGCCAGGGGTATGAACACTGAAGCTTTCTTT. Its protein product is CASSAARGMNTEAFF. The complete variable domain, with remaining parts taken from reference TRBV28 and TRBJ1-1, reads DVKVTQSSRYLVKRTGEKVFLECVQDMDHENMFWYRQDPGLGLRLIYFSYDVKMKEKGDIPEGYSVSREKKERFSLILESASTNQTSMYLCASSAARGMNTEAFFGQGTRLTVV.

The chain is built from TRBV7-9 and TRBJ2-3; the D is unclear. The germline gives CDR1 SEHNR, CDR2 FQNEAQ (reference sequence). V dropped 5 bases and J dropped 6 bases, with 15 bases sitting between them. The CDR3 contains 14 residues. CDR3 sequence reads: CASSTESDRDTQYF. The DNA of the CDR3 is TGTGCCAGCAGCACAGAGTCTGATCGGGATACGCAGTATTTT.

The V call is TRBV25-1, the J call TRBJ2-1; D ambiguous. V lost 2 bases and J lost 10, with 18 bases in between. This CDR3 comprises 15 residues. Germline values: CDR1 MGHDK, CDR2 SYGVNS. CDR3 sequence: CASSETGWPPREQFF. CDR3 in DNA: TGTGCCAGCAGTGAAACGGGTTGGCCACCGAGAGAGCAGTTCTTC.

The rearrangement joins TRBV6-1 to TRBJ1-1; possibly TRBD1 for D (6 bases). The CDR3 consists of 15 residues. Germline CDR1 and CDR2: MNHNS and SASEGT. With 6 bases removed from V and 4 bases from J, the gap between germline ends came to 18 bases. This CDR3 reads CASRATDRQLTEAFF. In DNA, the CDR3 is TGTGCCAGCAGAGCAACCGACAGGCAGCTCACTGAAGCTTTCTTT.

The rearrangement uses TRBV5-4 and TRBJ2-5; 10 bases are shared with TRBD1. This CDR3 is built from 15 residues. Germline CDR1 SGHNT, CDR2 YYREEE (reference sequence). V was pared by 4 bases and J by 4 bases, with 7 bases of the junction left unmatched. The CDR3 DNA is TGTGCCAGCAGCCGGCGGACAGGGGGAGGAGAGACCCAGTACTTC. Its translation: CASSRRTGGGETQYF.

This clone was recorded only once. The chain links TRBV5-1 to TRBJ2-3; TRBD2 agrees at 13 bases. The V segment lost 2 bases and the J segment 2 bases; nucleotides outside the gene matches: 2. CDR1 is SGHRS and CDR2 is YFSETQ in the germline V gene. The CDR3 has 16 residues. As DNA, the CDR3 is TGCGCCAGCAGCTTAGGACTAGCGGGAGCCACAGATACGCAGTATTTT. It codes for CASSLGLAGATDTQYF. Full variable domain (missing parts from reference TRBV5-1 and TRBJ2-3): KAGVTQTPRYLIKTRGQQVTLSCSPISGHRSVSWYQQTPGQGLQFLFEYFSETQRNKGNFPGRFSGRQFSNSRSEMNVSTLELGDSALYLCASSLGLAGATDTQYFGPGTRLTVL.

The rearrangement links TRBV6-1 to TRBJ1-5; the match to TRBD1 covers 7 bases. This CDR3 contains 16 residues. V shed 4 bases, J shed 0 bases, and the junction held 6 bases outside the gene matches. The germline V gene has CDR1 MNHNS and CDR2 SASEGT. The CDR3 loop is CASSAAGGYSNQPQHF. As DNA, the CDR3 is TGTGCCAGCAGTGCTGCAGGGGGGTATAGCAATCAGCCCCAGCATTTT.

The chain couples TRBV2 to TRBJ1-1; D is undetermined. The CDR3 has 12 residues. Trimming stripped 7 bases from V and 1 base from J, with 7 bases between. Germline CDR1 SNHLY, CDR2 FYNNEI. The CDR3 DNA reads TGTGCCAGCAAGGAGAAGAACACTGAAGCTTTCTTT. Its protein product is CASKEKNTEAFF.

This clone was picked up one time. The junction departs from germline at one end; a sequencing error may be responsible. The rearrangement uses TRBV6-1 and TRBJ1-2; perhaps TRBD1 as D (5 bases). CDR1 and CDR2 (germline): MNHNS, SASEGT. The CDR3 length is 17 residues. DNA of the CDR3: TGTGCCAGTAGTGAAGATGGCCGGGGGGTACTTAACTATGGCTACACCTTC. This codes for CASSEDGRGVLNYGYTF.

V is TRBV30 and J is TRBJ2-5; TRBD2 might be the D (5 bases). The J call may be mistaken, given a closer DNA end match to TRBJ2-7. This CDR3 spans 13 amino acids. From germline, CDR1 is GTSNPN and CDR2 SVGIG (reference sequence). The CDR3 coding sequence is TGTGCCTGGGCGGAGGTAGGCCGCTACGAGCAGTACTTC. It codes for CAWAEVGRYEQYF.

V gene TRBV7-9 combines with J gene TRBJ1-2; D call uncertain. The V end lost 8 bases, the J end lost 4 bases, and 14 bases lay between the germline ends. Germline CDR1 reads SEHNR; CDR2 reads FQNEAQ (reference sequence). This CDR3 is 13 amino acids long. Here the CDR3 DNA reads TGTGCCAGCCGTAGCGGGCAGTCCTATGGCTACACCTTC. It encodes CASRSGQSYGYTF.

The chain has TRBV14 and TRBJ2-2; TRBD1 matches at 10 bases. V lost 2 bases, J lost 6 bases, and 9 bases stayed unmatched. The CDR3 consists of 17 residues. Per germline, CDR1 SGHDN and CDR2 FVKESK. The CDR3 is CASSQLAGTGESGELFF. In DNA form, the CDR3 reads TGTGCCAGCAGCCAATTGGCCGGGACAGGGGAGTCCGGGGAGCTGTTTTTT.

This chain links TRBV14 with TRBJ2-1, with D possibly matching TRBD2 (6 bases). CDR1 is SGHDN, CDR2 FVKESK, per germline. V shed 4 bases and J shed 4 bases, with 11 bases lying between them. This CDR3 is 14 amino acids long. The CDR3 is CASSRRTTYNEQFF. CDR3 sequence (DNA): TGTGCCAGCAGCCGCCGGACTACTTACAATGAGCAGTTCTTC. Full variable domain (remainder filled in from reference TRBV14 and TRBJ2-1): EAGVTQFPSHSVIEKGQTVTLRCDPISGHDNLYWYRRVMGKEIKFLLHFVKESKQDESGMPNNRFLAERTGGTYSTLKVQPAELEDSGVYFCASSRRTTYNEQFFGPGTRLTVL.

The gene calls are TRBV7-7 and TRBJ2-7; 7 positions agree with TRBD1. In germline, CDR1 is SSHAT, CDR2 FNYEAQ (reference sequence). CDR3 length: 14 residues. The V segment lost 0 bases and the J segment 5 bases; nucleotides outside the gene matches: 4. CDR3 sequence: CASSLATGVHEQYF. The CDR3 nucleotides read TGTGCCAGCAGCTTAGCAACAGGGGTCCACGAGCAGTACTTC.

V is TRBV29-1 and J is TRBJ1-2, with D perhaps matching TRBD1 (6 bases). Trimming shortened V by 5 bases and J by 4 bases, and 14 bases separated the two germline ends. Germline CDR1 SQVTM, CDR2 ANQGSEA. The CDR3 is 13 amino acids. CDR3 in DNA: TGCAGCGTTTATCCGGGACAAGGCTATGGCTACACCTTC. Translation: CSVYPGQGYGYTF.

CDR3: CASSLQGYHEKLFF. The CDR3 DNA is TGTGCCAGCAGCTTACAGGGATACCACGAAAAACTGTTTTTT. V gene TRBV5-4 combines with J gene TRBJ1-4; TRBD1 is a possible D gene (6 bases). Germline CDR1 is SGHNT and CDR2 is YYREEE (reference sequence). This CDR3 spans 14 amino acids. Trimming shortened V by 2 bases and J by 8 bases, and 13 bases separated the two germline ends.

The chain has TRBV7-9 and TRBJ1-4, with TRBD1 as a possible D gene (5 bases). In germline, CDR1 is SEHNR, CDR2 FQNEAQ (reference sequence). With 0 bases removed from V and 8 bases from J, the gap between germline ends came to 16 bases. This CDR3 region has 16 residues. Here the CDR3 DNA reads TGTGCCAGCAGCTTAGCACCCACGGGGGTGAGAGAAAAACTGTTTTTT. Its translation is CASSLAPTGVREKLFF.